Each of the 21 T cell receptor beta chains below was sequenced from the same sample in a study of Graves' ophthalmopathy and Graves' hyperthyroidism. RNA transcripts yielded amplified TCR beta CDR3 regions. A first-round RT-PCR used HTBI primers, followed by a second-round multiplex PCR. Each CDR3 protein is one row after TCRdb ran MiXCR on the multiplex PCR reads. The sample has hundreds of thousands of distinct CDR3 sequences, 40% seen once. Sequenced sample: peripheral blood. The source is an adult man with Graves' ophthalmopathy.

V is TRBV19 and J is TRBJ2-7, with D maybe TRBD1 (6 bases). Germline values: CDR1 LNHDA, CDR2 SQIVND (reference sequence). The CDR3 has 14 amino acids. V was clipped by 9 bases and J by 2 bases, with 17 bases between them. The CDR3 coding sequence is TGTGCCAGCAGCCGATCTGGGACACCCTACGAGCAGTACTTC. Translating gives CASSRSGTPYEQYF.

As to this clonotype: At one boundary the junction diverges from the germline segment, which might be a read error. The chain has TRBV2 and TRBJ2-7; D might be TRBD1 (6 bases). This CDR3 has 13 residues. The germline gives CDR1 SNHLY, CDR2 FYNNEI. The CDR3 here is CASKDGTSYGQYF. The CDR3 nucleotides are TGTGCCAGCAAAGACGGGACAAGCTACGGGCAGTACTTC.

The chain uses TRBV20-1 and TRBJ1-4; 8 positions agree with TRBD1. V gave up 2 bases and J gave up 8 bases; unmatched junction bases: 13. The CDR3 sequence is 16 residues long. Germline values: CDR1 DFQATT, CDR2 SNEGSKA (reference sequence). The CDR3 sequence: CSARNYRQGLAEKLFF. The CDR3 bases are TGCAGTGCTAGAAACTACAGACAGGGGTTGGCCGAAAAACTGTTTTTT.

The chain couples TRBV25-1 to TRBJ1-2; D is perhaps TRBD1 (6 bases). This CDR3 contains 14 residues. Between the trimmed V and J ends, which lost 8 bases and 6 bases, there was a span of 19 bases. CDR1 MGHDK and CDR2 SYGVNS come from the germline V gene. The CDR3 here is CASSPKQGADGYTF. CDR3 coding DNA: TGTGCCAGCTCACCGAAACAGGGAGCCGATGGCTACACCTTC.

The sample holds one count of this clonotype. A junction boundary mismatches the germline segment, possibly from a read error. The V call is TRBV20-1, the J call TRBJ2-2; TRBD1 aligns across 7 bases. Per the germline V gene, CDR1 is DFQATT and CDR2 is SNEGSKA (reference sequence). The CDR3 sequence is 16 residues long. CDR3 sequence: CSAWDRNFLSPGELFF. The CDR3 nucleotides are TGCAGTGCGTGGGACAGAAACTTCCTTAGTCCCGGGGAGCTGTTTTTC.

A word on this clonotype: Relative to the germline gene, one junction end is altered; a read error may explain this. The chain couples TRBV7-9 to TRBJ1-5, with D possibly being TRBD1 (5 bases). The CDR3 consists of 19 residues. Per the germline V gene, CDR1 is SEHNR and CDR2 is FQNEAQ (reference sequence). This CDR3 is CASSQDRAGPEWSNQPQHF. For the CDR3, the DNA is TGCGCCAGCAGCCAAGATCGGGCAGGGCCGGAGTGGAGCAATCAGCCCCAGCATTTT.

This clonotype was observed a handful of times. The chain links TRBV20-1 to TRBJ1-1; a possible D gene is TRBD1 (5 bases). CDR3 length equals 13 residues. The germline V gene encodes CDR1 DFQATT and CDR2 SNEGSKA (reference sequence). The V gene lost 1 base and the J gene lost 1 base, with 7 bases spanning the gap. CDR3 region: CSARGGANTEAFF. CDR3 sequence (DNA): TGCAGTGCTAGAGGCGGGGCGAACACTGAAGCTTTCTTT.

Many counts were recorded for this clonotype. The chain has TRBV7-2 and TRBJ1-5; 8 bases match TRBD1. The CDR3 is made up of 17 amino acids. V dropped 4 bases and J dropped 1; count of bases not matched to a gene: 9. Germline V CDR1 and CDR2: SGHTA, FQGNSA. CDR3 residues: CASSSTLRTGSNQPQHF. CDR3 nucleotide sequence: TGTGCCAGCAGCTCCACCCTTCGGACAGGGAGCAATCAGCCCCAGCATTTT.

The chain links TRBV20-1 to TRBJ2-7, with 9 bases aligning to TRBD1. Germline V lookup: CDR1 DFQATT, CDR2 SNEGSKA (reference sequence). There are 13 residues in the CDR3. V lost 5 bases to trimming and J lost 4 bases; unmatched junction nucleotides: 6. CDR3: CSALGQGYYEQYF. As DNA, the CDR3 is TGCAGTGCTCTCGGACAGGGGTATTACGAGCAGTACTTC.

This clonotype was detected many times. The CDR3 sequence: CASSWLAGYEQYF. The CDR3 DNA follows: TGTGCCAGCAGTTGGTTAGCGGGCTACGAGCAGTACTTC. The chain joins TRBV12-3 or TRBV12-4 to TRBJ2-7, with 7 bases aligning to TRBD2. This CDR3 has 13 amino acids. V lost 4 bases to trimming and J lost 3 bases; unmatched junction nucleotides: 3.

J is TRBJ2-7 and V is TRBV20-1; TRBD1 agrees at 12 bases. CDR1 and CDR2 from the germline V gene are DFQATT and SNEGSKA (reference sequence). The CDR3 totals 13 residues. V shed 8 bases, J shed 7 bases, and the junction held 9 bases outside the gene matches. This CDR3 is CSPPGQGAREQYF. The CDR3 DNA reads TGCAGTCCCCCGGGACAGGGGGCACGAGAGCAGTACTTC.

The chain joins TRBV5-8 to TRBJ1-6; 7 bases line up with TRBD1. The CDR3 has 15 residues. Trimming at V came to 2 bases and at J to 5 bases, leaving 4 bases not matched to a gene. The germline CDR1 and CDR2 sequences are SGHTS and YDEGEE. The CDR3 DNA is TGTGCCAGCAGCTTCGGGACAGCAGATAATTCACCCCTCCACTTT. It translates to CASSFGTADNSPLHF.

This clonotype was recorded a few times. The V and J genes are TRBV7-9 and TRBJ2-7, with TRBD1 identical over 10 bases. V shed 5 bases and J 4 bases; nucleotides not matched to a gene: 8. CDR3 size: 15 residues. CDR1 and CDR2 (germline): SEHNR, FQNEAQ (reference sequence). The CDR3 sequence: CASSGTGDLFYEQYF. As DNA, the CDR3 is TGTGCCAGCAGCGGGACAGGGGATTTATTTTACGAGCAGTACTTC. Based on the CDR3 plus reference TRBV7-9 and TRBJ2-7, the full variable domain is DTGVSQNPRHKITKRGQNVTFRCDPISEHNRLYWYRQTLGQGPEFLTYFQNEAQLEKSRLLSDRFSAERPKGSFSTLEIQRTEQGDSAMYLCASSGTGDLFYEQYFGPGTRLTVT.

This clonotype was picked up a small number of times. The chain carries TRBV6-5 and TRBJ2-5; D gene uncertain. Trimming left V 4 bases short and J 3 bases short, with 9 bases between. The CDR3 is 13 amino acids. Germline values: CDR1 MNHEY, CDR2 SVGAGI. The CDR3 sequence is CASSSSPKETQYF. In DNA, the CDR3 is TGTGCCAGCAGTTCATCCCCGAAAGAGACCCAGTACTTC.

Here the CDR3 reads CATSDTKTENSNQPQHF. CDR3 DNA sequence: TGTGCCACCAGTGATACGAAAACAGAGAATAGCAATCAGCCCCAGCATTTT. The chain recombines TRBV24-1 with TRBJ1-5; no definite D call. Germline V gene sequence: CDR1 KGHDR, CDR2 SFDVKD. There are 17 residues in the CDR3. Trimming took 3 bases from V and 0 from J, leaving 14 bases between them.

For the CDR3, the DNA is TGTGGCACCCGCAGGGCCTCACCCCTCCACTTT. Amino acids: CGTRRASPLHF. The chain carries TRBV25-1 and TRBJ1-6; possible D gene TRBD1, 5 bases. Germline assignment: CDR1 MGHDK and CDR2 SYGVNS. The CDR3 loop spans 11 amino acids. Supplemented by reference TRBV25-1 and TRBJ1-6, the full variable domain reads EADIYQTPRYLVIGTGKKITLECSQTMGHDKMYWYQQDPGMELHLIHYSYGVNSTEKGDLSSESTVSRIRTEHFPLTLESARPSHTSQYLCGTRRASPLHFGNGTRLTVT.

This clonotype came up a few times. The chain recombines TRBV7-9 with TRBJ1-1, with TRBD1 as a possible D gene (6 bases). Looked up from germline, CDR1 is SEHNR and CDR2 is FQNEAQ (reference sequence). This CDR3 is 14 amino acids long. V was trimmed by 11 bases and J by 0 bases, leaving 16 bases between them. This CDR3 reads CAGTRTAMNTEAFF. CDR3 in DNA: TGTGCCGGCACACGGACAGCCATGAACACTGAAGCTTTCTTT.

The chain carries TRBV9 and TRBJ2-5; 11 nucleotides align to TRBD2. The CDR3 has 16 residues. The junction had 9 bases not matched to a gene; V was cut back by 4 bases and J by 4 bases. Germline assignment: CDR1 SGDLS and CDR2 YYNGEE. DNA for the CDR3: TGTGCCAGCAGCTCGCTAGCGGGGGGTGGGGGAGAGACCCAGTACTTC. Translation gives CASSSLAGGGGETQYF.

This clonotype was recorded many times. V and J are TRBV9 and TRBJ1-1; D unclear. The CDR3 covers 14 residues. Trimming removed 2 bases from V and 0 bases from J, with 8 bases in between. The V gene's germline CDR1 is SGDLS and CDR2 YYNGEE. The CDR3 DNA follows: TGTGCCAGCAGCGTCGGATACATGAACACTGAAGCTTTCTTT. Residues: CASSVGYMNTEAFF. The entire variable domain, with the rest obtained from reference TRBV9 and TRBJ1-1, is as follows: DSGVTQTPKHLITATGQRVTLRCSPRSGDLSVYWYQQSLDQGLQFLIQYYNGEERAKGNILERFSAQQFPDLHSELNLSSLELGDSALYFCASSVGYMNTEAFFGQGTRLTVV.

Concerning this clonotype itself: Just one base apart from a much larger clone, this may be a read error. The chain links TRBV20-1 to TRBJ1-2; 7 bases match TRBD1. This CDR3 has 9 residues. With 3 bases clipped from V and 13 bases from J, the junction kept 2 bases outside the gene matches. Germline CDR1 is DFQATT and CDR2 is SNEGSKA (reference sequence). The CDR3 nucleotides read TGCAGTGCTAGCGCAGGGGGCACCTTC. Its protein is CSASAGGTF.

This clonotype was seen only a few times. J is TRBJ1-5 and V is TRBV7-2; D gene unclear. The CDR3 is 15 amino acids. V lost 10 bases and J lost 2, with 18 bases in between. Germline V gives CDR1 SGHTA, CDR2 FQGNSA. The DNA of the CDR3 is TGTGCCACGACCATTCCGGGCCTTGGCAATCAGCCCCAGCATTTT. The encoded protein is CATTIPGLGNQPQHF.